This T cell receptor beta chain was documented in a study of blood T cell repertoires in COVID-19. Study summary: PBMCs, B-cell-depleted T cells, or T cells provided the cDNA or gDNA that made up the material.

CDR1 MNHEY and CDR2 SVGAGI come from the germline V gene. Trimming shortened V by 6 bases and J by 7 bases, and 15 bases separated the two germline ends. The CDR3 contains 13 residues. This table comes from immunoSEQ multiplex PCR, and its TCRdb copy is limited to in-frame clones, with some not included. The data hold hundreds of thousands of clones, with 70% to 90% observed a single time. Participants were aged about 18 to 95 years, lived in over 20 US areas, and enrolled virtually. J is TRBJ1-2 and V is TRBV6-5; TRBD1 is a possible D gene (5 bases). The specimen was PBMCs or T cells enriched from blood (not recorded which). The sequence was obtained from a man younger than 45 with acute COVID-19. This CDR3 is CASSLGGTPGYTF. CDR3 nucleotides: TGTGCCAGCAGCCTGGGAGGGACCCCTGGCTACACCTTC.